This entry lists 18 T cell receptor beta chains sequenced from one sample in a study of tumor-infiltrating lymphocytes in primary liver carcinoma. Unsorted whole blood supplied the blood RNA, and germline DNA was isolated too. Total RNA amounting to 450 to 550 ng was the source from which TCR beta cDNA was made with a constant-region primer. TCR beta libraries came from three nested multiplex PCR rounds using slightly modified ARM-PCR. TRBV1-TRBV30 forward primers paired with a C-beta reverse primer were used in the first two PCR rounds, which ran 9 to 10 cycles each. TCRdb reprocessed the multiplex PCR reads via MiXCR and lists one record per CDR3 protein. The table lists fewer than 350,000 distinct CDR3 sequences, approximately 65% of them singletons. The source material was peripheral blood. The receptors derive from a man aged 35-49 years with primary liver carcinoma and hepatitis B virus infection.

In this sample, this clonotype turned up once. A clone one base away is much larger, so this may be a read error. The CDR3 sequence: CDSTENYGYTF. The CDR3 coding sequence is TGTGACAGCACCGAAAACTATGGCTACACCTTC. V and J are TRBV6-2 or TRBV6-3 and TRBJ1-2, with D unresolved. The CDR3 is 11 residues long. The V gene's germline CDR1 is MNHEY and CDR2 SVGEGT.

The gene calls are TRBV6-1 and TRBJ2-2; TRBD1 is a possible D gene (5 bases). The CDR3 runs to 13 residues. Looked up from germline, CDR1 is MNHNS and CDR2 is SASEGT. Trimming pared 7 bases from V and 1 base from J, leaving 7 bases between. CDR3 DNA sequence: TGTGCCAGCACCGGACAGAACACCGGGGAGCTGTTTTTT. It yields the protein CASTGQNTGELFF.

The J gene is TRBJ2-2, the V gene TRBV11-2; D gene unclear. CDR1 is SGHAT and CDR2 is FQNNGV in the germline V gene. The CDR3 runs to 14 residues. The V end lost 2 bases, the J end lost 6 bases, and 10 bases lay between the germline ends. CDR3 nucleotide sequence: TGTGCCAGCAGCTTACTCTCTGAAGCCGGGGAGCTGTTTTTT. Translation: CASSLLSEAGELFF.

Turning to this clonotype: In this CDR3 the conserved last residue, phenylalanine or tryptophan, is missing, so a read error is likely. V gene TRBV14 combines with J gene TRBJ2-3; no clear D gene. Germline CDR1 reads SGHDN; CDR2 reads FVKESK. Trimming pared 4 bases from V and 6 bases from J, leaving 11 bases between. This CDR3 contains 13 residues. This CDR3 is CASSRGYTDTQYS. Written as DNA, the CDR3 is TGTGCCAGCAGCCGAGGATATACGGATACGCAGTATTCT.

Regarding this clonotype: A much bigger clone sits one base away, suggesting this may be a read error. The chain has TRBV11-2 and TRBJ2-3, with 11 nucleotides matching TRBD2. The germline gives CDR1 SGHAT, CDR2 FQNNGV. This CDR3 is 16 amino acids long. CDR3 coding DNA: TGTGCCAGCAGCTCCTTAGCGGGAGGGCCCACAGATATGCAGTATTTT. It encodes CASSSLAGGPTDMQYF.

This clonotype came up many times. The rearrangement joins TRBV5-5 to TRBJ2-4; 8 bases line up with TRBD1. The junction had 2 bases not matched to a gene; V was cut back by 4 bases and J by 8 bases. From germline, CDR1 is SGHKS and CDR2 YYEKEE (reference sequence). The CDR3 is made up of 12 amino acids. The CDR3 DNA reads TGTGCCAGCAGCAGACAGGGGTACATTCAGTACTTC. Its protein is CASSRQGYIQYF.

The genes are TRBV7-9 and TRBJ2-3; TRBD2 might be the D (6 bases). The CDR3 runs 15 residues. Trimming pared 6 bases from V and 0 bases from J, leaving 13 bases between. Germline CDR1 is SEHNR and CDR2 is FQNEAQ (reference sequence). The CDR3 sequence: CASSYPLASTDTQYF. CDR3 sequence (DNA): TGTGCCAGCAGTTACCCCCTAGCGAGCACAGATACGCAGTATTTT.

Turning to this clonotype: With a much larger clone just one base away, this may be a read error. V gene TRBV19 combines with J gene TRBJ2-1; no clear D gene. The germline CDR1 and CDR2 sequences are LNHDA and SQIVND (reference sequence). V gave up 5 bases and J gave up 6 bases, with 17 bases separating them. The CDR3 is 15 amino acids. The CDR3 loop reads CASSDLTSRVNEQFF. CDR3 DNA sequence: TGTGCCAGTAGTGATTTAACCTCTAGGGTCAATGAGCAGTTCTTC.

The V gene is TRBV5-4, the J gene TRBJ1-2, with D perhaps TRBD1 (6 bases). V lost 0 bases and J lost 4, with 16 bases in between. Germline CDR1 reads SGHNT; CDR2 reads YYREEE (reference sequence). The CDR3 has 16 residues. CDR3 in DNA: TGTGCCAGCAGCTTGGCGTCCAGGGGAAATCTCTATGGCTACACCTTC. Translating it yields CASSLASRGNLYGYTF.

As DNA, the CDR3 is TGTGCCAGCAGCGGGACCGGGATTAGTGTTGATAATTCACCCCTCCACTTT. As protein: CASSGTGISVDNSPLHF. The rearrangement uses TRBV5-4 and TRBJ1-6; D possibly corresponds to TRBD1 (5 bases). Trimming took off 4 bases at V and 5 bases at J, with 19 bases between the two ends. CDR3 length equals 17 residues. Germline loops: CDR1 SGHNT, CDR2 YYREEE (reference sequence).

Concerning this clonotype: Just one base apart from a much larger clone, this may be a read error. The gene calls are TRBV6-1 and TRBJ2-7; 9 positions agree with TRBD2. CDR1 MNHNS and CDR2 SASEGT come from the germline V gene. CDR3 length: 14 amino acids. The CDR3 loop is CAGSDAGGPYEQYF. The CDR3 DNA sequence: TGTGCCGGCAGTGACGCGGGAGGGCCTTACGAGCAGTACTTC.

Regarding this clonotype: As the CDR3 is not closed by the conserved phenylalanine or tryptophan, this likely results from a read error. No DNA is shown, since the ends of the CDR3 on it are uncertain; the CDR3 is the one TCRdb lists. The chain is built from TRBV5-5 and TRBJ2-1; TRBD2 was called by the table and not checked on the DNA. The CDR3 length equals 16 residues, ends included. Germline V gene data show CDR1 as SGHKS and CDR2 as YYEKEE (reference sequence). The chain's CDR3 is CASSSLGTSGGNEQFY.

This chain connects TRBV5-4 to TRBJ1-6, with 9 nucleotides matching TRBD1. The V gene's germline CDR1 is SGHNT and CDR2 YYREEE (reference sequence). The ends lost 7 bases at V and 7 bases at J; junction bases unmatched: 6. The CDR3 covers 14 residues. The CDR3, as DNA: TGTGCCAGCGAACGGGACAGGGCGAATTCACCCCTCCACTTT. This translates into CASERDRANSPLHF.

About this clonotype: It may be a read error: a sequence one base away is much more abundant. The chain recombines TRBV28 with TRBJ2-3; no clear D gene. The CDR3 consists of 13 residues. CDR1 is MDHEN and CDR2 is SYDVKM in the germline V gene. In DNA form, the CDR3 reads TGTGCCTGCAGTTCCCACAAAACAGATACGCAGTATTTT. This encodes CACSSHKTDTQYF.

This clonotype was observed a handful of times. The CDR3 protein is CAWSQGVYEQYF. The DNA of the CDR3 is TGTGCCTGGAGTCAGGGCGTCTACGAGCAGTACTTC. V is TRBV30 and J is TRBJ2-7, with a possible D match to TRBD1 (5 bases). Germline CDR1 GTSNPN, CDR2 SVGIG (reference sequence). The CDR3 is made up of 12 amino acids. V gave up 2 bases and J gave up 3 bases, with 8 bases separating them. The full variable domain, completed using reference TRBV30 and TRBJ2-7, is SQTIHQWPATLVQPVGSPLSLECTVEGTSNPNLYWYRQAAGRGLQLLFYSVGIGQISSEVPQNLSASRPQDRQFILSSKKLLLSDSGFYLCAWSQGVYEQYFGPGTRLTVT.

For this clonotype: Being one base from a much bigger clone, this may be a read error. This chain connects TRBV4-1 to TRBJ2-1; TRBD2 aligns across 14 bases. This CDR3 contains 14 residues. Germline loops: CDR1 MGHRA, CDR2 YSYEKL. The CDR3 nucleotides read TGCGCCAGCAGAGGGACTAGCGGGAGCCCTGAGCAGCTCTTC. Its protein product is CASRGTSGSPEQLF.

On this clonotype itself: This may come from a read error, since a much larger clone is one base off. V gene TRBV29-1 combines with J gene TRBJ2-7, with 10 bases fitting TRBD2. Germline V gives CDR1 SQVTM, CDR2 ANQGSEA. V lost 5 bases, J lost 5 bases, and 12 bases stayed unmatched. CDR3 length: 15 amino acids. CDR3 in DNA: TGCAGCGTTAACGTAGCGGGAGGCCTGAGAAACGAGCAGTACTTC. Translation: CSVNVAGGLRNEQYF.

As concerns this clonotype: A junction boundary mismatches the germline segment, possibly from a read error. The chain joins TRBV11-3 to TRBJ2-1; no definite D call. There are 14 residues in the CDR3. From germline, CDR1 is SGHNT and CDR2 YENEEA. CDR3 amino acids: CAISAGSSCNEQFF. For the CDR3, the DNA is TGTGCCATCAGCGCCGGAAGCTCCTGCAATGAGCAGTTCTTC.